This TCR beta chain was recovered during a study of CD8 T cells in ankylosing spondylitis. Study-wide findings and caveats: Earlier studies detected some motif variants in reactive arthritis synovial fluid and blood. Matched synovial fluid from ankylosing spondylitis patients was reported to be enriched for disease-linked clones. One TCR beta motif, made up of about 8 highly homologous variants, appeared characteristic of ankylosing spondylitis blood.

In making TCR beta libraries, quantitative 5'-RACE with molecular barcodes was used. TCRdb processed the 5' RACE reads anew with MiXCR; each CDR3 protein has one entry. The sample lists approximately 550,000 distinct CDR3 sequences; roughly 13% were seen once. V lost 3 bases and J 6 bases, leaving 10 bases between the germline ends. The length of the CDR3 is 12 residues. The V gene's germline CDR1 is SGHDT and CDR2 YYEEEE. For this clonotype: Antigen unknown.

The sample comprised blood, either unsorted or a sorted T cell fraction (not recorded which). The sequence derives from a male donor with ankylosing spondylitis. V and J are TRBV5-6 and TRBJ2-7; D is undetermined. The CDR3 region is CASSSMGSEQYV. The CDR3 nucleotides are TGTGCCAGCAGCTCGATGGGAAGCGAGCAGTACGTC.